This T cell receptor (beta chain) comes out of a study of tumor-infiltrating lymphocytes in primary liver carcinoma. Germline CDR1 SGHNT, CDR2 YYREEE (reference sequence). CDR3 size: 14 residues. V dropped 3 bases and J dropped 10; count of bases not matched to a gene: 6. TCR beta cDNA came from roughly 0.45 ug total RNA, primed with a constant-region primer. Sequencing libraries for TCR beta derived from three nested multiplex PCR rounds that used slightly modified ARM-PCR. A C-beta reverse primer and TRBV1-TRBV30 forward primers served in each of the first two PCR rounds, at about 9 cycles apiece. TCRdb reprocessed the multiplex PCR reads via MiXCR and lists one record per CDR3 protein. The sample has 330,000 or so distinct CDR3 sequences, about 65% seen once. The researchers obtained blood RNA from unsorted whole blood and also extracted germline DNA. This clonotype was picked up many times.

V gene TRBV5-4 combines with J gene TRBJ1-6, with 8 nucleotides matching TRBD1. The specimen was peripheral blood. The sequence came from a man aged 35 to 55 with primary liver carcinoma and hepatitis B virus infection. The DNA for the CDR3 is TGTGCCAGCAGCTCTGGACAGGGTAACTCACCCCTCCACTTT. Residues: CASSSGQGNSPLHF.